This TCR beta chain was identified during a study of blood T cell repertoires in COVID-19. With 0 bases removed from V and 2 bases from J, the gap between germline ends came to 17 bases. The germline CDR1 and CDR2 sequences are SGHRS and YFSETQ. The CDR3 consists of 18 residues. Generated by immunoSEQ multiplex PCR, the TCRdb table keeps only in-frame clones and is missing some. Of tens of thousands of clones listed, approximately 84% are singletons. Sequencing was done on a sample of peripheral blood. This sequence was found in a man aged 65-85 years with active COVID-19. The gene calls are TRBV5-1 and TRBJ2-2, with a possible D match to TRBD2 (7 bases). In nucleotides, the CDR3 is TGCGCCAGCAGCTTGGAGGGGGGAGCGGGACTAAACACCGGGGAGCTGTTTTTT. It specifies CASSLEGGAGLNTGELFF.